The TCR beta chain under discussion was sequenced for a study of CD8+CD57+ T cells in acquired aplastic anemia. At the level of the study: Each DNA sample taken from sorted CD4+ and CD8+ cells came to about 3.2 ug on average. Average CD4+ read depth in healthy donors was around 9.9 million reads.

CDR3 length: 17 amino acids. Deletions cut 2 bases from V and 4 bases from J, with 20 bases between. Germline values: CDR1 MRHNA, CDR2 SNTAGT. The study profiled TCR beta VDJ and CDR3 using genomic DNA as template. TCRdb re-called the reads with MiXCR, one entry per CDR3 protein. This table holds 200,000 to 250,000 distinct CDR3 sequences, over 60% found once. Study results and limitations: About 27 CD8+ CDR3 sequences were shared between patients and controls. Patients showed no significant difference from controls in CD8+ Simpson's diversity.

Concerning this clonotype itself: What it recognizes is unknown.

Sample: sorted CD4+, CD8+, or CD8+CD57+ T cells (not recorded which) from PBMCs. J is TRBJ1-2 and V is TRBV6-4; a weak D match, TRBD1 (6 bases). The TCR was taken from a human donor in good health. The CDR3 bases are TGTGCCAGCAGTGACGGTGGAGGGGGGCGTTGGCTCTATGGCTACACCTTC. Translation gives CASSDGGGGRWLYGYTF.